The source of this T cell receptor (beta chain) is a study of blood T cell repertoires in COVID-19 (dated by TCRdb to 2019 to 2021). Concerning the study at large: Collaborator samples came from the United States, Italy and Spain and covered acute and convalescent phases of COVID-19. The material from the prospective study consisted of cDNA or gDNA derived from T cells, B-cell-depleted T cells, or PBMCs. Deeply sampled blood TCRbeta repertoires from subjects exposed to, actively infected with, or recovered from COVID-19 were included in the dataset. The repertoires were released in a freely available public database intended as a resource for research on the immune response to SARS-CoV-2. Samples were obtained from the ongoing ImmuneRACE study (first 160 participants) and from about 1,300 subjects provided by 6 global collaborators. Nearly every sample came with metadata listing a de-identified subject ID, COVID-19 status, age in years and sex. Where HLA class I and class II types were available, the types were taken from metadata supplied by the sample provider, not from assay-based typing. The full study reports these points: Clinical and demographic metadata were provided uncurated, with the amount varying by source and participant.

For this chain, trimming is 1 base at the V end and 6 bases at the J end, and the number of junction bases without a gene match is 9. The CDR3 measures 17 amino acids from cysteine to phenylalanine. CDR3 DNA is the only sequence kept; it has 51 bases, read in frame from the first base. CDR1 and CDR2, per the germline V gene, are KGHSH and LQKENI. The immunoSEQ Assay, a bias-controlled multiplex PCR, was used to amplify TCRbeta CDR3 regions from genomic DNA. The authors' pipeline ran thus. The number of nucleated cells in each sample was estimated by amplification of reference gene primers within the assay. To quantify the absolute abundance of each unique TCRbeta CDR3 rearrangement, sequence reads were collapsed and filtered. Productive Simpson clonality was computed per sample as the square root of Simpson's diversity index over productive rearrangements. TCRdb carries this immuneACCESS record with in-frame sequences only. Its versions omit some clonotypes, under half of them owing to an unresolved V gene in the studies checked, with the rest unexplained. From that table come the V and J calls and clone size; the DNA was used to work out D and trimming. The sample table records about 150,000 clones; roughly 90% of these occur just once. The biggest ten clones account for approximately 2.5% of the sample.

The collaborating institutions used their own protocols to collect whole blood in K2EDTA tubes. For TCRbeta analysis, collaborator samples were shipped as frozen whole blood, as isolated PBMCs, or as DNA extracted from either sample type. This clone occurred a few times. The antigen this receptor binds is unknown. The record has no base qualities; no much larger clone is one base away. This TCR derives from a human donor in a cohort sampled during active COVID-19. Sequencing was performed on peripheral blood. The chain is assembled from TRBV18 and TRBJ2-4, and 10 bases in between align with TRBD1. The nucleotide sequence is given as TGTGCCAGCTCACCACAACCGGGACAGGGGTCTTTAAACATTCAGTACTTC. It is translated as CASSPQPGQGSLNIQYF.